This TCR beta chain was recovered during a study of blood T cell repertoires in COVID-19. Study-wide context: Acute and convalescent COVID-19 specimens originated in the United States, Italy and Spain.

Methods used by the authors: It was from reference gene primer amplification that nucleated cell counts were estimated. Libraries were prepared by immunoSEQ multiplex PCR; TCRdb keeps only in-frame clonotypes and omits some of them. The V and J calls and clone size are taken from that table; D and trimming were inferred from the DNA. The sample records around 370,000 clones, around 86% being singletons. Trimming left V 4 bases short and J 9 bases short, with 13 bases between. Germline V lookup: CDR1 MNHEY, CDR2 SMNVEV (reference sequence). This CDR3 comprises 14 residues. This clonotype originated in a woman aged 45-59 years with COVID-19, enrolled during active disease. Sequencing was performed on peripheral blood. This chain joins TRBV27 and TRBJ1-6; D not resolved. The CDR3 coding sequence is TGTGCCAGCAGTTACCGGGGTACCGGTTCACCCCTCCACTTT. Amino acids: CASSYRGTGSPLHF.